This T cell receptor beta chain stems from a study of CD8 T cells in Susac syndrome. Germline V lookup: CDR1 MDHEN, CDR2 SYDVKM. This CDR3 is 15 amino acids long. V lost 2 bases and J lost 5, with 14 bases in between. A quantity of about 0.5 to 1 ug RNA underwent reverse transcription using random hexamers. A single record per CDR3 protein comes from TCRdb applying MiXCR to the immunoSEQ multiplex PCR reads. The data contain about 200,000 distinct CDR3 sequences, approximately 96% of them singletons. TCR beta sequencing covered blood CD8+ and CD4+ T cells. The CD8+ and CD4+ T cells were negatively isolated, with the TEMRA cells enriched by FACS.

The V and J genes are TRBV28 and TRBJ2-3; the D call may be TRBD1 or TRBD2 (5 bases each). This TCR derives from a human donor with multiple sclerosis. Sequenced sample: CD4+ T cells from PBMCs. The DNA for the CDR3 is TGTGCCAGCAGTTTAAGGGACGGGCGGCGAGATACGCAGTATTTT. Translated: CASSLRDGRRDTQYF. The entire variable domain, with the rest obtained from reference TRBV28 and TRBJ2-3, is as follows: DVKVTQSSRYLVKRTGEKVFLECVQDMDHENMFWYRQDPGLGLRLIYFSYDVKMKEKGDIPEGYSVSREKKERFSLILESASTNQTSMYLCASSLRDGRRDTQYFGPGTRLTVL.